This T cell receptor (beta chain) was found in a study of T cells in localized non-small cell lung cancer. Profiling relied on immunoSEQ multiplex PCR, and the TCRdb table lists in-frame clones only, not all of them. Here the sample spans over 35,000 clones, around 86% being singletons. The CDR3 covers 15 residues. V gave up 2 bases and J gave up 0 bases, with 12 bases separating them. Looked up from germline, CDR1 is GTSNPN and CDR2 is SVGIG (reference sequence). The genes are TRBV30 and TRBJ2-3; D is unresolved. This TCR derives from a male donor at least 60 years old with stage II lung adenocarcinoma. The source was peripheral blood mononuclear cells, collected before any cancer treatment. The CDR3 loop is CAWSSGAGSTDTQYF. CDR3 coding DNA: TGTGCCTGGAGTAGTGGCGCTGGTAGCACAGATACGCAGTATTTT.